The rows below give T cell receptor beta chains drawn from one sample of a study of blood T cell repertoires in COVID-19. The table came from immunoSEQ multiplex PCR; TCRdb's copy has only in-frame clones and leaves some out. The table has 300,000 to 500,000 clones, around nine tenths seen once. The sample was PBMCs or T cells enriched from blood (not recorded which). These receptors were obtained from a woman under 40 with acute COVID-19. Both conserved end residues are part of each CDR3. The order of the fields is V gene, CDR3 length, J gene, CDR3 protein.

TRBV6-5	15	TRBJ1-4	CASSYFGQTGEKLFF
TRBV7-2	15	TRBJ1-3	CASSYDRNSGNTIYF
TRBV15	12	TRBJ2-7	CATSSDSYEQYF
TRBV5-5	15	TRBJ1-2	CASSWGTGGVDGYTF
TRBV7-9	14	TRBJ1-6	CASSKTGNYSPLHF
TRBV20-1	11	TRBJ1-2	CSARVGGGMNF
TRBV7-6	15	TRBJ2-3	CASSLGTGTTDTQYF
TRBV6-5	14	TRBJ1-4	CASSPQTGDEKLFF
TRBV12-5	14	TRBJ1-5	CASGPQGSNQPQHF
TRBV7-3	15	TRBJ1-2	CASSLTGDTGSGYTF
TRBV4-1	15	TRBJ1-1	CASSQDYAERTEAFF
TRBV18	15	TRBJ1-5	CASSPGTRGNQPQHF
TRBV3-1/TRBV3-2	21	TRBJ2-3	CASSQDRASGALFILSYTQYF
TRBV3-1/TRBV3-2	17	TRBJ1-3	CASSPSAWVASGNTIYF
TRBV29-1	14	TRBJ2-1	CSVTPETSGGRVFF
TRBV27	16	TRBJ1-1	CASSPLPGGANTEAFF
TRBV5-1	17	TRBJ2-3	CASSLGSGQGREDTQYF
TRBV12-5	14	TRBJ1-4	CASGLDREGEKLFF
TRBV9	15	TRBJ1-2	CASSPRATGDYGYTF
TRBV20-1	13	TRBJ2-7	CSASGGAHYEQYF
TRBV5-1	15	TRBJ1-2	CASSLSGTEFYGYTF
TRBV5-6	14	TRBJ1-4	CASNPQGAPGKLFF
TRBV2	13	TRBJ1-1	CASSSGRGTEAFF
TRBV19	16	TRBJ1-1	CASNVGPGLGNTEAFF
TRBV14	15	TRBJ2-3	CASSQDLRDTDTQYF
TRBV6-4	14	TRBJ1-2	CASSEDERYSGYTF
TRBV4-1	15	TRBJ1-5	CASSQDPRGGQPQHF
TRBV7-2	15	TRBJ1-2	CASSLLGGSNYGYTF
TRBV7-9	13	TRBJ2-7	CASSGQQSYEQYF
TRBV13	14	TRBJ2-3	CASSLRGSTDTQYF
TRBV30	13	TRBJ1-3	CAWSVGRRNTIYF
TRBV25-1	14	TRBJ2-7	CASSELATSYEQYF
TRBV3-1/TRBV3-2	16	TRBJ2-7	CASSQWTGGVWYEQYF
TRBV6-1	17	TRBJ2-7	CASSDMVDRGKSYEQYF
TRBV2	15	TRBJ1-2	CASSEYSADFNGYTF
TRBV7-2	13	TRBJ1-3	CASSLTGANTIYF
TRBV4-3	17	TRBJ2-7	CASSHRTSGGLAYEQYF
TRBV6-1	16	TRBJ1-3	CASSDDRLLRGNTIYF
TRBV7-6	16	TRBJ1-5	CASSSETGDANQPQHF
TRBV7-2	13	TRBJ1-2	CASSSGLIYGYTF
TRBV29-1	14	TRBJ1-1	CSVEWGEGNTEAFF
TRBV7-2	15	TRBJ2-7	CASSFNSGGAEEQYF
TRBV14	15	TRBJ2-7	CASSQGLLGPYEQYF
TRBV30	13	TRBJ1-5	CAWSLTGGQPQHF
TRBV5-3	14	TRBJ1-5	CARSLGQGGQPQHF
TRBV5-5	16	TRBJ2-2	CASSPSGGRYTGELFF
TRBV27	14	TRBJ2-7	CASSFGTVAYEQYF
TRBV4-2	16	TRBJ1-3	CASSQEEGQGGNTIYF
TRBV6-5	13	TRBJ1-1	CASSEGAYTEAFF
TRBV7-8	15	TRBJ1-2	CASSTRTGGRYGYTF